This T cell receptor (beta chain) was sequenced during a study of technical replicates of blood from four donors. The assay was immunoSEQ multiplex PCR, and TCRdb's table has in-frame clones only and misses some. The table has 65,000 to 95,000 clones, approximately 96% seen once. This CDR3 is built from 17 residues. Germline assignment: CDR1 MGHRA and CDR2 YSYEKL. V was trimmed by 5 bases and J by 1 base, leaving 18 bases between them. The source of this sequence is a human donor in good health. Sequencing was done on a sample of T cells isolated from PBMCs. This chain joins TRBV4-1 and TRBJ2-1; tentative D call: TRBD2 (6 bases). CDR3 sequence reads: CASSFNQEDYSYNEQFF. The CDR3 DNA sequence: TGCGCCAGCAGCTTTAACCAAGAGGACTATTCCTACAATGAGCAGTTCTTC.